The present TCR beta chain was sequenced within a study of blood T cell repertoires in COVID-19. In the original workflow: Estimation of nucleated cell counts was performed using reference gene primer amplification. Assay used: immunoSEQ multiplex PCR; TCRdb lists only in-frame clones, some missing. The DNA gave D and trimming, while V, J and clone size come from that table. The profile covers about 240,000 clones, with about 83% appearing a single time and around 5.5% taken by the ten largest. V shed 6 bases and J shed 9 bases, with 20 bases lying between them. This CDR3 has 14 residues. Germline V gives CDR1 KGHSH, CDR2 LQKENI.

This chain uses TRBV18 with TRBJ1-1; D is possibly TRBD1 (5 bases). This TCR was sampled from a human donor in a cohort sampled during active COVID-19. The sequenced material came from peripheral blood. CDR3 DNA sequence: TGTGCCAGCTCTGATTGGGGCAGCGCGTTGAAAGCTTTCTTT. Translating it yields CASSDWGSALKAFF.